The clone carrying this T cell receptor (beta chain) was recorded once. Antigen unknown. This same CDR3 is encoded by further DNA sequences in the sample. A multiplex PCR was run with 60 Vbeta primers and 13 Jbeta primers. Assay used: immunoSEQ multiplex PCR; TCRdb lists only in-frame clones, some missing. The data hold 100,000 to 120,000 clones, with approximately 79% observed a single time. The data were taken from a study of cytomegalovirus exposure and HLA in healthy donors. Trimming pared 2 bases from V and 0 bases from J, leaving 11 bases between. The germline V gene encodes CDR1 SGHNT and CDR2 YYREEE (reference sequence). The CDR3 contains 15 residues. Points from the study as a whole: Previously analyzed data showed that most TCR beta V segments were productive at a frequency of about 90% or about 30%. Other equally common chains were less clonally expanded than HLA-associated TCR beta chains, a later analysis showed. The study found most TCR sequences rare, yet found some public TCRs in many donors.

The specimen was PBMCs. This TCR was recovered from a young man in good health and CMV-seropositive. V and J are TRBV5-4 and TRBJ1-1; a possible D gene is TRBD1 (6 bases). CDR3 sequence: CASSFRQAMNTEAFF. In DNA, the CDR3 is TGTGCCAGCAGCTTCCGACAGGCCATGAACACTGAAGCTTTCTTT.